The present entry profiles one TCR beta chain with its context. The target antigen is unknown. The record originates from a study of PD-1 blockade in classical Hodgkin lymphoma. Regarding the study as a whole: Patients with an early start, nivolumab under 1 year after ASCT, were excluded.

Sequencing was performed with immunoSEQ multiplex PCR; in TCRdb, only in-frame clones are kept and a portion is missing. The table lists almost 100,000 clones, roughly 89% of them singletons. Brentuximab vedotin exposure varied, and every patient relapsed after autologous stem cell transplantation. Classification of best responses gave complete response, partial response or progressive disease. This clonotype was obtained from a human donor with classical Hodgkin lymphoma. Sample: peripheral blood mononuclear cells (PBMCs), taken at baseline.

DNA for the CDR3: TGTGCCATCAACGACGGGACTAGCTATGAGCAGTTCTTC. Residues: CAINDGTSYEQFF. This chain connects TRBV10-3 to TRBJ2-1, with 9 bases that match TRBD2. The CDR3 has 13 amino acids. The germline V gene has CDR1 ENHRY and CDR2 SYGVKD. Losses at the gene ends were 7 bases for V and 8 bases for J; bases not matched to a gene: 6.